Reported below is one T cell receptor (beta chain). CDR3 length equals 14 residues. V lost 4 bases and J lost 8; bases outside the gene matches: 9. Germline CDR1 and CDR2: KGHDR and SFDVKD. Profiling relied on immunoSEQ multiplex PCR, and the TCRdb table lists in-frame clones only, not all of them. This sample has 25,000 to 35,000 clones; 90% to 95% occur once, and the top ten carry roughly 13%. The data belong to a study of blood T cell repertoires in COVID-19. The chain recombines TRBV24-1 with TRBJ1-2; 7 bases agree with TRBD1. This clonotype originated in a human donor in a cohort sampled during active COVID-19. The specimen was peripheral blood. The CDR3 DNA follows: TGTGCCACCAGTGACAAACCGGGACAGTGGGGCTACACCTTC. This codes for CATSDKPGQWGYTF.